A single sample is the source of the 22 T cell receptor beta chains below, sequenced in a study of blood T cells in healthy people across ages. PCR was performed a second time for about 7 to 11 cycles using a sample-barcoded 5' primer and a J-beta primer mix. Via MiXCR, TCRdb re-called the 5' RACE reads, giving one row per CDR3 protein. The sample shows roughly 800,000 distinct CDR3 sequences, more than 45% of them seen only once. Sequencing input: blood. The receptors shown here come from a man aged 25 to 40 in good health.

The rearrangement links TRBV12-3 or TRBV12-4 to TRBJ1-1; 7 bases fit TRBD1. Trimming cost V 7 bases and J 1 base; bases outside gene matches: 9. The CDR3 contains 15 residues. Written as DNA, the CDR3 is TGTGCCAGCAACCTGGACAGGCCGGGGAACACTGAAGCTTTCTTT. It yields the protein CASNLDRPGNTEAFF.

CDR3 in amino acids: CASSSWTGTGGYEQYF. CDR3 coding DNA: TGTGCCAGCAGCTCATGGACCGGGACAGGGGGCTACGAGCAGTACTTC. The V gene is TRBV5-6, the J gene TRBJ2-7, with 11 bases identical to TRBD1. The germline V gene has CDR1 SGHDT and CDR2 YYEEEE. CDR3 size: 16 residues. V was clipped by 3 bases and J by 3 bases; unmatched bases: 8.

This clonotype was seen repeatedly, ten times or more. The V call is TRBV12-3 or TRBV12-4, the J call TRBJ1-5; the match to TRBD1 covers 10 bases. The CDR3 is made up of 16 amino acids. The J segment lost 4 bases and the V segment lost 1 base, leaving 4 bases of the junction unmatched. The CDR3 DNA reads TGTGCCAGCAGTTTAGGCCCGGGACAGGGGAATCAGCCCCAGCATTTT. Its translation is CASSLGPGQGNQPQHF.

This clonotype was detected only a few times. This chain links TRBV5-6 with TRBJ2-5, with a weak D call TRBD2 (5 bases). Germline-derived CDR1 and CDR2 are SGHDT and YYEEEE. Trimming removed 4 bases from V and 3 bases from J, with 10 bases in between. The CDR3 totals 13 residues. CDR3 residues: CASSRGSEETQYF. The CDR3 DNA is TGTGCCAGCAGCCGAGGGTCAGAAGAGACCCAGTACTTC.

This chain's CDR3 is CASSYGQEKSYEQYF. For the CDR3, the DNA is TGTGCCAGCAGTTACGGACAGGAGAAATCCTACGAGCAGTACTTC. This chain links TRBV6-6 with TRBJ2-4; 7 bases agree with TRBD1. The DNA end lines up better with TRBJ2-7; the J call may be wrong. This CDR3 contains 15 residues. Germline V gene data show CDR1 as MNHNY and CDR2 as SVGAGI (reference sequence).

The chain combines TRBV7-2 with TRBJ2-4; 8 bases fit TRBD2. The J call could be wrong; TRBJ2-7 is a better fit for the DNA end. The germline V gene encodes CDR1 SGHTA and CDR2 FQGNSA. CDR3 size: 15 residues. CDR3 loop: CASSLAAGGVYEQYF. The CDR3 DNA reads TGTGCCAGCAGCTTAGCTGCGGGGGGAGTCTACGAGCAGTACTTC.

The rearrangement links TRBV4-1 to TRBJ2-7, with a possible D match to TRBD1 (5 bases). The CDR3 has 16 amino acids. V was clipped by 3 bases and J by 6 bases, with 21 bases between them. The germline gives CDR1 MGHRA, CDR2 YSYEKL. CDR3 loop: CASSQGPYPTLGEQYF. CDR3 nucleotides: TGCGCCAGCAGCCAGGGGCCGTATCCAACCCTGGGCGAGCAGTACTTC.

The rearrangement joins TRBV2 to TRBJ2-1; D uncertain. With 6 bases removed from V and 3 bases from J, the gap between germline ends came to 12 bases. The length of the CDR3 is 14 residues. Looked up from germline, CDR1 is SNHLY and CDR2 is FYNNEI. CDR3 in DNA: TGTGCCAGCAGCGTCGGGCTACACTACAATGAGCAGTTCTTC. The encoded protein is CASSVGLHYNEQFF.

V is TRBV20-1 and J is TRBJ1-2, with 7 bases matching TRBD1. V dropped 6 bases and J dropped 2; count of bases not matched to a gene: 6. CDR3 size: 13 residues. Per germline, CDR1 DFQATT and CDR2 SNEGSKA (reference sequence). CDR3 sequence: CSAPGTDNYGYTF. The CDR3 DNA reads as TGCAGTGCCCCGGGGACAGACAACTATGGCTACACCTTC.

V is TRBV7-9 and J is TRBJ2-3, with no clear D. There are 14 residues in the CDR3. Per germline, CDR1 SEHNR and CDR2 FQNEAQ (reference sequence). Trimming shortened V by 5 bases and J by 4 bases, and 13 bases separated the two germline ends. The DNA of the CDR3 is TGTGCCAGCAGCCCACACTTTGTAGCAGATACGCAGTATTTT. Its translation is CASSPHFVADTQYF.

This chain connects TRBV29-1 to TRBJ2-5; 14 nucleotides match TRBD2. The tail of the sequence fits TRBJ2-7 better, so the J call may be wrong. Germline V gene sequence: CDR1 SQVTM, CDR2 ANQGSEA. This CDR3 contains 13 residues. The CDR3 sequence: CSVTGLAGDEQYF. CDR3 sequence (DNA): TGCAGCGTGACGGGACTAGCGGGAGACGAGCAGTACTTC.

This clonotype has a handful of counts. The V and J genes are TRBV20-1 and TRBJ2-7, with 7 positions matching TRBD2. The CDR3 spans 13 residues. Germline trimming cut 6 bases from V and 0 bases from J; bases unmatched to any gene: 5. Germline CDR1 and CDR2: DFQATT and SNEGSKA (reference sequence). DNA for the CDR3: TGCAGTGCGGAGCGGGGAAGCTCCTACGAGCAGTACTTC. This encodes CSAERGSSYEQYF.

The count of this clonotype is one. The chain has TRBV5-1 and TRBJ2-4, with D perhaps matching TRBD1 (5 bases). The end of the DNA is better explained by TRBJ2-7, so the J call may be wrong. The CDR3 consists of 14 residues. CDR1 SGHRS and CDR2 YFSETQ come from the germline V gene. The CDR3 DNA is TGCGCCAGCAGCTTGGACAGGCTTGGCTACGAGCAGTACTTC. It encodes CASSLDRLGYEQYF.

CDR3 sequence reads: CASSPRPTGEGSKLFF. CDR3 nucleotides: TGTGCCAGCTCACCACGGCCGACAGGGGAGGGTTCAAAACTGTTTTTT. The chain is built from TRBV18 and TRBJ1-4, with 8 bases fitting TRBD1. V gave up 1 base and J gave up 10 bases; unmatched junction bases: 11. Germline V gene data show CDR1 as KGHSH and CDR2 as LQKENI. This CDR3 region has 16 residues. Complete variable domain (other parts from reference TRBV18 and TRBJ1-4): NAGVMQNPRHLVRRRGQEARLRCSPMKGHSHVYWYRQLPEEGLKFMVYLQKENIIDESGMPKERFSAEFPKEGPSILRIQQVVRGDSAAYFCASSPRPTGEGSKLFFGSGTQLSVL.

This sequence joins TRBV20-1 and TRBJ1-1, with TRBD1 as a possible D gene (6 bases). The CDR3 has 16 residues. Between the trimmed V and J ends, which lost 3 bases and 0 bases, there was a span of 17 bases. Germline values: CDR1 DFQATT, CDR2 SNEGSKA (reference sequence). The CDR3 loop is CSASSRPGAMNTEAFF. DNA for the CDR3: TGCAGTGCTAGTAGCCGACCGGGGGCCATGAACACTGAAGCTTTCTTT.

The CDR3 bases are TGTGCCAGCAGCTTACGGGGGGCCGATGAGACCCAGTACTTC. Its protein product is CASSLRGADETQYF. V gene TRBV7-6 combines with J gene TRBJ2-7; D is perhaps TRBD2 (7 bases). The DNA matches TRBJ2-5 better at its end, which makes the J call doubtful. The CDR3 covers 14 residues. CDR1 and CDR2 (germline): SGHVS, FNYEAQ.

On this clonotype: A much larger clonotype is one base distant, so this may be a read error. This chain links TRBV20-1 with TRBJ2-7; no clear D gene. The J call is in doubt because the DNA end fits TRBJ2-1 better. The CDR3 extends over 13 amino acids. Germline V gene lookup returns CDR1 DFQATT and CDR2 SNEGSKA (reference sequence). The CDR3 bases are TGCAGTGCGAGTCGTCGGAGCGACAATGAGCAGTTCTTC. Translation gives CSASRRSDNEQFF.

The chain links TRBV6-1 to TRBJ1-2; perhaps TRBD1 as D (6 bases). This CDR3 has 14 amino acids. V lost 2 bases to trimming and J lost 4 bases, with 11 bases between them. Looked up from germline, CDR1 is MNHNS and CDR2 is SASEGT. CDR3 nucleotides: TGTGCCAGCAGTGAACAGGGGCAGAGCTATGGCTACACCTTC. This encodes CASSEQGQSYGYTF.

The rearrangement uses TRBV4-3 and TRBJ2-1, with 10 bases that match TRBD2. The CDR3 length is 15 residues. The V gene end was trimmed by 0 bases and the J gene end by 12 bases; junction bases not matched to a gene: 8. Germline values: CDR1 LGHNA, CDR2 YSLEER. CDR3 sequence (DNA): TGCGCCAGCAGCCAAGATAGGCTAGCGGGAGTCAGGCAGTTCTTC. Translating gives CASSQDRLAGVRQFF.

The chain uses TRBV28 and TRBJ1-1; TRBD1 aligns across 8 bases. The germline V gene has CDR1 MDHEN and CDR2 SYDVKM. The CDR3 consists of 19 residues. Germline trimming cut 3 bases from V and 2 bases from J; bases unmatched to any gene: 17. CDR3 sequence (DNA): TGTGCCAGCAGTTTCTTTTATCCGGCAGGGGGCTTTGAAAACACTGAAGCTTTCTTT. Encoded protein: CASSFFYPAGGFENTEAFF.

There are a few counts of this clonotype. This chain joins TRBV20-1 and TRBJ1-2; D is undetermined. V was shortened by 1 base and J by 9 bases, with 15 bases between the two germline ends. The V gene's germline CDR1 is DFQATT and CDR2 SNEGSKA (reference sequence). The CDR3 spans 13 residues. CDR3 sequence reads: CSARVEGVESYTF. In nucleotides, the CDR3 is TGCAGTGCTAGAGTGGAGGGTGTCGAAAGCTACACCTTC.

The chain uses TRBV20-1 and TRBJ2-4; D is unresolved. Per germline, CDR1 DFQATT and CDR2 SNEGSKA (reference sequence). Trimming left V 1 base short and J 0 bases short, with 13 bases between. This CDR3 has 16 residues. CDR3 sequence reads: CSARGNALLAKNIQYF. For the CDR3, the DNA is TGCAGTGCTAGAGGCAACGCCCTCCTAGCCAAAAACATTCAGTACTTC.